One sample yielded the 8 T cell receptor beta chains listed below, sequenced in a study of cytomegalovirus exposure and HLA in healthy donors. The primer mix had 60 Vbeta and 13 Jbeta primers. Sequencing was performed with immunoSEQ multiplex PCR; in TCRdb, only in-frame clones are kept and a portion is missing. Of about 92,000 clones in the sample, under 80% were seen once. Source material: PBMCs. These receptor sequences come from a man aged 45-65 years in good health and CMV-seropositive.

V is TRBV6-5 and J is TRBJ2-7, with a possible D match to TRBD1 (5 bases). CDR1 and CDR2 from the germline V gene are MNHEY and SVGAGI. The length of the CDR3 is 15 residues. Trimming stripped 4 bases from V and 6 bases from J, with 19 bases between. The CDR3 DNA reads as TGTGCCAGCAGTTTGGGGCCTCAAGGATTTCGCGAGCAGTACTTC. It translates to CASSLGPQGFREQYF.

Points on this clone: Mismatch with germline at one junction end may stem from a read error. This rearrangement joins TRBV27 to TRBJ1-2; unclear D gene. Germline V gene data show CDR1 as MNHEY and CDR2 as SMNVEV (reference sequence). CDR3 size: 11 residues. CDR3: CASWSYYGYPF. DNA for the CDR3: TGTGCCAGCTGGAGCTACTATGGCTACCCCTTC.

The J gene is TRBJ2-2, the V gene TRBV27; 9 nucleotides align to TRBD1. The CDR3 length is 16 residues. Germline V gene sequence: CDR1 MNHEY, CDR2 SMNVEV (reference sequence). V lost 5 bases and J lost 6; bases outside the gene matches: 10. This chain's CDR3 is CASSRTGQGWSGELFF. The CDR3 DNA follows: TGTGCCAGCAGTCGCACCGGACAGGGGTGGTCCGGGGAGCTGTTTTTT.

This clone appeared once. The chain combines TRBV25-1 with TRBJ1-2; D is possibly TRBD1 (6 bases). The CDR3 length is 11 residues. The germline gives CDR1 MGHDK, CDR2 SYGVNS. Trimming removed 5 bases at V and 8 bases at J, with 9 bases between. The CDR3 DNA follows: TGTGCCAGCAGTTCAGGGGTCGGCTACACCTTC. As protein: CASSSGVGYTF.

The chain is built from TRBV18 and TRBJ1-1, with D maybe TRBD1 (6 bases). V was trimmed by 2 bases and J by 4 bases, leaving 11 bases between them. In germline, CDR1 is KGHSH, CDR2 LQKENI. This CDR3 comprises 14 residues. This chain's CDR3 is CASSPTGRATEAFF. The CDR3 bases are TGTGCCAGCTCACCAACAGGGCGGGCCACTGAAGCTTTCTTT.

The chain's CDR3 is CASSDLGGSSYEQYF. In DNA, the CDR3 is TGTGCCAGCAGTGATTTAGGTGGGAGCTCCTACGAGCAGTACTTC. The chain links TRBV25-1 to TRBJ2-7, with D possibly matching TRBD2 (5 bases). CDR3 length: 15 residues. The germline gives CDR1 MGHDK, CDR2 SYGVNS. Trimming left V 3 bases short and J 0 bases short, with 12 bases between.

About this clone: At one end the junction does not follow the germline gene, possibly because of a read error. The rearrangement joins TRBV6-5 to TRBJ1-5, with a tentative D call TRBD1 (6 bases). The length of the CDR3 is 15 residues. The V gene's germline CDR1 is MNHEY and CDR2 SVGAGI. The CDR3 bases are TGTGCCAGCAGTTACGACAGGAATAGCAATCAGCCCCAGAATTTT. Encoded protein: CASSYDRNSNQPQNF.

In its sample, this clone was seen once. The chain uses TRBV4-1 and TRBJ1-1; 8 bases fit TRBD1. Germline V lookup: CDR1 MGHRA, CDR2 YSYEKL. V shed 2 bases and J 5 bases; nucleotides not matched to a gene: 7. The CDR3 has 15 residues. CDR3 region: CASSQSQGARTEAFF. The DNA of the CDR3 is TGCGCCAGCAGCCAAAGTCAGGGGGCGCGAACTGAAGCTTTCTTT.